This T cell receptor (beta chain) is from a study of identical twins. General observations from the study: Cord blood's abundant beta clonotypes had fewer insertions, unlike memory repertoires.

This clonotype has just a few counts. Its target is unknown. V gave up 5 bases and J gave up 4 bases, with 18 bases separating them. Germline lookup yields CDR1 MNHEY and CDR2 SVGEGT. CDR3 length: 15 residues. MiXCR, run by TCRdb on the 5' RACE reads, gives a single entry per CDR3 protein. The table has hundreds of thousands of distinct CDR3 sequences, 7% seen once. Another study also made use of these data, one on yellow fever vaccine responses in identical twins.

This receptor was identified in a woman aged 18 to 35 in good health. V is TRBV6-2 or TRBV6-3 and J is TRBJ2-7; perhaps D is TRBD1 or TRBD2 (6 bases each). Sequences were obtained from memory (CD45RO+) T cells sorted from blood. CDR3 protein: CASSTPPRGAYEQYV. CDR3 nucleotides: TGTGCCAGCAGTACCCCTCCGAGGGGGGCGTACGAGCAGTACGTC.